This entry features one T cell receptor (beta chain) sequence. The target antigen is unknown. This record comes from a study of cytomegalovirus exposure and HLA in healthy donors. Study-level results: In all likelihood, a cluster of highly shared sequence variants was a sequencing artifact. Later analysis showed TCR association rates varying by HLA locus, highest for DRB1 and lowest for HLA-C.

The primer mix had 60 Vbeta and 13 Jbeta primers. Sequenced by immunoSEQ multiplex PCR; TCRdb stores in-frame clones only, minus some. The sample records 200,000 or so clones, about four fifths being singletons. Trimming left V 0 bases short and J 1 base short, with 10 bases between. Germline assignment: CDR1 KGHSH and CDR2 LQKENI. The length of the CDR3 is 16 residues. Sequenced material: PBMCs. The rearrangement joins TRBV18 to TRBJ1-5, with D possibly matching TRBD1 (6 bases). The source of this sequence is a male donor in good health and CMV-seropositive. For the CDR3, the DNA is TGTGCCAGCTCACCACCAGGGCAGGGGAGCAATCAGCCCCAGCATTTT. This encodes CASSPPGQGSNQPQHF.